A selection of T cell receptor beta chains follows, all from one sample in a study of blood T cell repertoires in COVID-19. The method was immunoSEQ multiplex PCR; TCRdb's version includes in-frame clones alone and lacks a portion of them. The profile shows 240,000 or so clones, 70% to 90% of them singletons. The sample taken for sequencing was PBMCs or T cells enriched from blood (not recorded which). The receptors were gathered from a woman aged 40 to 50 with acute COVID-19. Both conserved end residues are part of each CDR3. The D gene is left open where the match is weak. Clone size is shown for a subset of rows, as once, few, many or a class of expanded clone.

V: TRBV5-1
size: few
D: .
J: TRBJ2-5
DNA: TGCGCCAGCAGTCGTGCTAGCGAGGAGACCCAGTACTTC
CDR3: CASSRASEETQYF

V: TRBV5-1
size: once
D: .
J: TRBJ2-7
DNA: TGCGCCAGCAGCTTGGAGGGACTCTCTAGCCACGAGCAGTACTTC
CDR3: CASSLEGLSSHEQYF

V: TRBV29-1
size: .
D: .
J: TRBJ2-2
DNA: TGCAGCGTTGCGACAGGTACCGGGGAGCTGTTTTTT
CDR3: CSVATGTGELFF

V: TRBV5-4
size: .
D: .
J: TRBJ2-7
DNA: TGTGCCAGCAGCAGCCATAGCGGAGCACGGGGACAGCAGTACTTC
CDR3: CASSSHSGARGQQYF

V: TRBV11-3
size: .
D: .
J: TRBJ1-1
DNA: TGTGCCAGCAGCTTAGAGGAGGAGGATGAAGCTTTCTTT
CDR3: CASSLEEEDEAFF

V: TRBV27
size: once
D: .
J: TRBJ1-2
DNA: TGTGCCAGCAGTCCGAAGGACAGCCGGACTGGCTACACCTTC
CDR3: CASSPKDSRTGYTF

V: TRBV11-1
size: .
D: .
J: TRBJ2-2
DNA: TGTGCCAGCAGCCCTTACACCGGGGAGCTGTTTTTT
CDR3: CASSPYTGELFF

V: TRBV11-2
size: .
D: TRBD2
J: TRBJ2-1
DNA: TGTGCCAGCAGCTTACTGGTAGCGGGAGCTTTCCACAATGAGCAGTTCTTC
CDR3: CASSLLVAGAFHNEQFF

V: TRBV23-1
size: .
D: .
J: TRBJ2-7
DNA: TGCGCCAGCAGTCATCCCGGTCTCGAGCAGTACTTC
CDR3: CASSHPGLEQYF

V: TRBV5-1
size: .
D: TRBD1
J: TRBJ2-7
DNA: TGCGCCAGCAGCATCCTTACAGGGGGATACGAGCAGTACTTC
CDR3: CASSILTGGYEQYF

V: TRBV19
size: .
D: TRBD1
J: TRBJ2-5
DNA: TGTGCCAGTAGGGACAGGGGGGGGAAAGAGACCCAGTACTTC
CDR3: CASRDRGGKETQYF

V: TRBV30
size: few
D: TRBD1
J: TRBJ1-6
DNA: TGTGCCTGGAGTCGGGACAGTGGTGCTTCACCCCTCCACTTT
CDR3: CAWSRDSGASPLHF

V: TRBV5-1
size: .
D: TRBD2
J: TRBJ2-1
DNA: TGCGCCAGCAGCGAGCCCGGACTAGCGGGGGGATCCTACAATGAGCAGTTCTTC
CDR3: CASSEPGLAGGSYNEQFF

V: TRBV4-2
size: .
D: TRBD2
J: TRBJ2-3
DNA: TGTGCCAGCAGCCAAGGGCGACTAGCGGGATACGGCACAGATACGCAGTATTTT
CDR3: CASSQGRLAGYGTDTQYF

V: TRBV19
size: .
D: TRBD1
J: TRBJ1-1
DNA: TGTGCCAGTAGTATCTTCAGGGGGCTAACGATGAACACTGAAGCTTTCTTT
CDR3: CASSIFRGLTMNTEAFF

V: TRBV11-3
size: .
D: TRBD1
J: TRBJ1-1
DNA: TGTGCCAGCAGGAGGACAGGATCATCCATTGAAGCTTTCTTT
CDR3: CASRRTGSSIEAFF

V: TRBV11-2
size: many
D: .
J: TRBJ2-1
DNA: TGTGCCAGCAGCTTAAGGGCGGGCAATGAGCAGTTCTTC
CDR3: CASSLRAGNEQFF

V: TRBV11-1
size: once
D: TRBD1
J: TRBJ2-2
DNA: TGTGCCAGCAGCTTAGTACAGGGGGCCTATACCGGGGAGCTGTTTTTT
CDR3: CASSLVQGAYTGELFF

V: TRBV7-9
size: .
D: TRBD2
J: TRBJ2-5
DNA: TGTGCCAGCAGCTCCCGCCGGGGTAGCGGGGAACAAGAGACCCAGTACTTC
CDR3: CASSSRRGSGEQETQYF

V: TRBV15
size: .
D: .
J: TRBJ2-7
DNA: TGTGCCACCAGCAGAGATAAGGGGGACTCCTACGAGCAGTACTTC
CDR3: CATSRDKGDSYEQYF

V: TRBV5-4
size: .
D: TRBD1
J: TRBJ1-6
DNA: TGTGCCAGCAGAGCCGGACAGGCGGTCAATTCACCCCTCCACTTT
CDR3: CASRAGQAVNSPLHF

V: TRBV19
size: .
D: TRBD1
J: TRBJ1-1
DNA: TGTGCCACTTCCCCGGACAGGGAAGTGCCTGAAGCTTTCTTT
CDR3: CATSPDREVPEAFF

V: TRBV5-6
size: .
D: TRBD1
J: TRBJ2-2
DNA: TGTGCCAGCAGTTCCGGGACAGAGAACACCGGGGAGCTGTTTTTT
CDR3: CASSSGTENTGELFF

V: TRBV5-6
size: .
D: TRBD1
J: TRBJ1-5
DNA: TGTGCCAGCAGCAGAAACTTCCCAGGGGGCGCGGGCAATCAGCCCCAGCATTTT
CDR3: CASSRNFPGGAGNQPQHF

V: TRBV18
size: .
D: .
J: TRBJ2-6
DNA: TGTGCCAGCTCACCAATTGCTAGCCTCTCTGGGGCCAACGTCCTGACTTTC
CDR3: CASSPIASLSGANVLTF

V: TRBV21-1
size: .
D: .
J: TRBJ2-7
DNA: TGTGCCAGCAGCAAGGGACTAGCTGGGGACGAGCAGTACTTC
CDR3: CASSKGLAGDEQYF

V: TRBV19
size: .
D: TRBD1
J: TRBJ1-2
DNA: TGTGCCAGTAGTGTGTCAATGACAGGGCGGCTCTATGGCTACACCTTC
CDR3: CASSVSMTGRLYGYTF

V: TRBV21-1
size: once
D: .
J: TRBJ2-1
DNA: TGTGCCAGCAATCGCGCGAGTCCCCATGAGCAGTTCTTC
CDR3: CASNRASPHEQFF

V: TRBV7-8
size: once
D: TRBD1
J: TRBJ1-2
DNA: TGTGCCAGCAGCCCCCGGGACAGGGGCTATGGCTACACCTTC
CDR3: CASSPRDRGYGYTF

V: TRBV29-1
size: .
D: .
J: TRBJ1-1
DNA: TGCAGCGCTTACAGAAGCATGAACACTGAAGCTTTCTTT
CDR3: CSAYRSMNTEAFF

V: TRBV6-5
size: .
D: .
J: TRBJ2-7
DNA: TGTGCCACCACCGCGACACCACTCTCCTTATACGAGCAGTACTTC
CDR3: CATTATPLSLYEQYF

V: TRBV10-2
size: .
D: .
J: TRBJ2-7
DNA: TGCGCCAGCCTGTACAGGGCTGAGCAGTACTTC
CDR3: CASLYRAEQYF

V: TRBV2
size: .
D: TRBD1
J: TRBJ2-2
DNA: TGTGCCAGCACCATAGACAGGGCAAACACCGGGGAGCTGTTTTTT
CDR3: CASTIDRANTGELFF

V: TRBV12-5
size: .
D: TRBD1
J: TRBJ2-3
DNA: TGTGCTAGTGGTTATACAGGGACAGGGGCCATCACAGATACGCAGTATTTT
CDR3: CASGYTGTGAITDTQYF

V: TRBV28
size: .
D: .
J: TRBJ1-1
DNA: TGTGCCAGCAGCTCCCGGGTGCCGGGGGCTTTCTTT
CDR3: CASSSRVPGAFF

V: TRBV7-9
size: .
D: .
J: TRBJ2-5
DNA: TGTGCCAGCAGCTTAGACCTAGCGTTGGAGACCCAGTACTTC
CDR3: CASSLDLALETQYF

V: TRBV18
size: .
D: .
J: TRBJ2-1
DNA: TGTGCCAGCTCACCACAGGGGGATGAGCAGTTCTTC
CDR3: CASSPQGDEQFF

V: TRBV10-3
size: .
D: TRBD2
J: TRBJ2-3
DNA: TGTGCCACCAAAGGGCTAGCGGACACAGATACGCAGTATTTT
CDR3: CATKGLADTDTQYF

V: TRBV7-8
size: .
D: .
J: TRBJ2-4
DNA: TGTGCCAGCAGCTTTGCCAGGGAAAAGGGCATTCAGTACTTC
CDR3: CASSFAREKGIQYF

V: TRBV3-1/TRBV3-2
size: .
D: .
J: TRBJ2-1
DNA: TGTGCCAGCAGCCATGAACCGGGATTCCGCGGCGCCAATGAGCAGTTCTTC
CDR3: CASSHEPGFRGANEQFF

V: TRBV9
size: .
D: TRBD2
J: TRBJ2-1
DNA: TGTGCCAGCAGCGGGACTAGCGGAGTAAAAAGGCAGTTCTTC
CDR3: CASSGTSGVKRQFF

V: TRBV6-5
size: .
D: .
J: TRBJ1-1
DNA: TGTGCCGGCAGCCGGGGCACTGAAGCTTTCTTT
CDR3: CAGSRGTEAFF

V: TRBV3-1/TRBV3-2
size: .
D: .
J: TRBJ2-1
DNA: TGTGCCAGCAGCCTATCGCGAGGGCTCTCCTACAATGAGCAGTTCTTC
CDR3: CASSLSRGLSYNEQFF

V: TRBV6-1
size: .
D: .
J: TRBJ1-2
DNA: TGTGCCAGCAGTGAATCGAAGGCGAGACTCTATGGCTACACCTTC
CDR3: CASSESKARLYGYTF

V: TRBV6-1
size: .
D: TRBD2
J: TRBJ2-1
DNA: TGTGCCAGCAGTGAATCCGGGGGGATTGGTGTAATCTTC
CDR3: CASSESGGIGVIF

V: TRBV5-4
size: .
D: TRBD1
J: TRBJ2-2
DNA: TGTGCCAGCAGCTCTGGGACAGGGGGGAACACCGGGGAGCTGTTTTTT
CDR3: CASSSGTGGNTGELFF

V: TRBV12-3/TRBV12-4
size: .
D: .
J: TRBJ2-5
DNA: TGTGCCAGCAGTTCCCGCCAGCAAGAGACCCAGTACTTC
CDR3: CASSSRQQETQYF

V: TRBV27
size: .
D: TRBD2
J: TRBJ2-7
DNA: TGTGCCAGCAACCTAGCGGGAGGATTCTTCTACGAGCAGTACTTC
CDR3: CASNLAGGFFYEQYF

V: TRBV20-1
size: .
D: TRBD2
J: TRBJ2-2
DNA: TGCAGTGCTAGTAGCGCTAGCGGTAGCTCCGGTACCGGGGAGCTGTTTTTT
CDR3: CSASSASGSSGTGELFF

V: TRBV6-5
size: once
D: .
J: TRBJ1-6
DNA: TGTGCCAGCAGCTACAGTCGACTTTCACCCCTCCACTTT
CDR3: CASSYSRLSPLHF

V: TRBV5-3
size: .
D: .
J: TRBJ2-7
DNA: TGTGCCAGAAGCTACGTACCGGCAATTTTTAATCCACACCCCGGAAAAGGTAGGGGGTACTTC
CDR3: CARSYVPAIFNPHPGKGRGYF

V: TRBV15
size: .
D: .
J: TRBJ1-1
DNA: TGTGCCACCAGCAGAGATCACTTGTCGTCTGGTACTGAAGCTTTCTTT
CDR3: CATSRDHLSSGTEAFF

V: TRBV27
size: .
D: .
J: TRBJ2-1
DNA: TGTGCCACCTGGACTCTCTACAATGAGCAGTTCTTC
CDR3: CATWTLYNEQFF

V: TRBV11-2
size: .
D: TRBD1
J: TRBJ2-1
DNA: TGTGCCAGCAGCTCTAGTGGTCAGGGGGCCTTGGACAATGAGCAGTTCTTC
CDR3: CASSSSGQGALDNEQFF

V: TRBV4-2
size: once
D: .
J: TRBJ1-2
DNA: TGTGCCAGCAGCCCGGGGGGGACTGACTATGGCTACACCTTC
CDR3: CASSPGGTDYGYTF